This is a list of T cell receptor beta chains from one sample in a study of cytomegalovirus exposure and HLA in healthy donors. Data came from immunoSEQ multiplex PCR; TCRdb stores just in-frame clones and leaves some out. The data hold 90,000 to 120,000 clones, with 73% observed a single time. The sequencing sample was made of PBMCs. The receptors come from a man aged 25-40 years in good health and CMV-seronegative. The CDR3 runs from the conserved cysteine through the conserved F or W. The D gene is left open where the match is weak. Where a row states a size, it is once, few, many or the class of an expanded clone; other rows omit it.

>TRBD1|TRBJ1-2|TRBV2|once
TGTGCCAGCAGTAGCTTGGACAGGCCTCTCTATGGCTACACCTTC
CASSSLDRPLYGYTF
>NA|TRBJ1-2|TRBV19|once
TGTGCCAGTAGTATAGGTGAGAGGACAGCGAACTATGGCTACACCTTC
CASSIGERTANYGYTF
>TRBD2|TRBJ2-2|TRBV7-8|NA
TGTGCCAGCAGCTTAGGGGGACTAGCGGGGACCGGGGAGCTGTTTTTT
CASSLGGLAGTGELFF
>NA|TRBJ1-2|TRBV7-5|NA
TGTGTCAGAAGCTTAATACAGGGCTGTGGCTACACCTTC
CVRSLIQGCGYTF
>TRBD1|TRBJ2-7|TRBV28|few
TGTGCCAGCAGTTTACCGGACAGGGTTCTCTACGAGCAGTACTTC
CASSLPDRVLYEQYF
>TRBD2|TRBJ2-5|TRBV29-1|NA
TGCAGCGTTGGCAGGGAGGGTGAGACCCAGTACTTC
CSVGREGETQYF
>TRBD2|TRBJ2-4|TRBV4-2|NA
TGTGCCAGCAGCCAAGATTGGCTAGCGGGGGTAGCCAAAAACATTCAGTACTTC
CASSQDWLAGVAKNIQYF
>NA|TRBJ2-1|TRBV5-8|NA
TGTGCCAGCAGGTCCCAGTCCTACAATGAGCAGTTCTTC
CASRSQSYNEQFF
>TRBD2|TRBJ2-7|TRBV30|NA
TGTGCCTTGCTCGCCTTGGCGGGAGGGCAACACGAGCAGTACTTC
CALLALAGGQHEQYF
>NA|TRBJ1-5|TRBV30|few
TGTGCCTGGAGTCCCGGACTAAAAGGGCAGCCCCAGCATTTT
CAWSPGLKGQPQHF
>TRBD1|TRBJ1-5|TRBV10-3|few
TGTGCCATCAGTGAGAATACAGGGGGCGGACAGCCCCAGCATTTT
CAISENTGGGQPQHF
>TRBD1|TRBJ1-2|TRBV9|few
TGTGCCAGCAGCGTTACAGGGGACTATGGCTACACCTTC
CASSVTGDYGYTF
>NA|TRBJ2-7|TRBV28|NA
TGTGCCAGCAGCCTTGACACCCCCTCTTCCTACGAGCAGTACTTC
CASSLDTPSSYEQYF
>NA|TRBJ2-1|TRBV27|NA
TGTGCCAGCAGTTTGCGCCTCTCCTACAATGAGCAGTTCTTC
CASSLRLSYNEQFF
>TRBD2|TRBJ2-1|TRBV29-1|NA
TGCAGCGGGGGGGTCTTAGCGGGGGGGCAGTTCTTC
CSGGVLAGGQFF
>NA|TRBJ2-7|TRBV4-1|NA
TGCGCCAGCAGCCAAGGGGAGGTAGGAGGAGCCTACGAGCAGTACTTC
CASSQGEVGGAYEQYF
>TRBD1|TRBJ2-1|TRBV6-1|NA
TGTGCCAGCCTTCGGGACAGGGCGTACAATGAGCAGTTCTTC
CASLRDRAYNEQFF
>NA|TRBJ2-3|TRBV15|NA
TGTGCCACCAGCAGAGACGTCTTTGGCACAGATACGCAGTATTTT
CATSRDVFGTDTQYF
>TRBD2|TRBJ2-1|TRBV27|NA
TGTGCCAGCAGGCCAGGACTAGTGAGCAATGAGCAGTTCTTC
CASRPGLVSNEQFF
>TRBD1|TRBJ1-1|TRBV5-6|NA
TGTGCCAGCAGCGACCCGGACAGGGGAGGAACTGAAGCTTTCTTT
CASSDPDRGGTEAFF
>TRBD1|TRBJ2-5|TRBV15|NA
TGTGCCACCAGCAGTATCAGGACAGGAGGCACCAAAGAGACCCAGTACTTC
CATSSIRTGGTKETQYF
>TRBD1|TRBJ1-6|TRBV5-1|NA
TGCGCCAGCAGCTCGCGTACAGGGGATTCACCCCTCCACTTT
CASSSRTGDSPLHF
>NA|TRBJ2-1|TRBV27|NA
TGTGCCAGCAATCCTACTAGGAACAGACTCAATGAGCAGTTCTTC
CASNPTRNRLNEQFF
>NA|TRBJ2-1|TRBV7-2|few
TGTGCCAGCAGCCCGCCCTGGGGGGAGAGTGGCTACAATGAGCAGTTCTTC
CASSPPWGESGYNEQFF
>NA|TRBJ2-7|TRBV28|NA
TGTGCCAGCAGTTTGCCCGGACAGCCAGGGGAGCAGTACTTC
CASSLPGQPGEQYF
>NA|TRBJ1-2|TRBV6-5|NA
TGTGCCAGCAGGGACAGATCGCTACATGGCTACACCTTC
CASRDRSLHGYTF
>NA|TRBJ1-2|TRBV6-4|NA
TGTGCCAGCAGTCCCATGGGGGGAAGCTATGGCTACACCTTC
CASSPMGGSYGYTF
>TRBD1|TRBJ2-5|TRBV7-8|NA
TGTGCCAGCAGCACCGGGACAGGGATAGGGGAGACCCAGTACTTC
CASSTGTGIGETQYF
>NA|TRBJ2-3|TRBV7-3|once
TGTGCCAGCAGCTTAAATGGGGCGCAAGATACGCAGTATTTT
CASSLNGAQDTQYF
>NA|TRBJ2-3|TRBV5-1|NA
TGCGCCAGCAGCTTGGAGCTGGGGGGGCGTCCAGATACGCAGTATTTT
CASSLELGGRPDTQYF
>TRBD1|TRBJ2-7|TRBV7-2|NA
TGTGCCAGCAGCGTGGGACAGGGAACGGGAGAGCAGTACTTC
CASSVGQGTGEQYF
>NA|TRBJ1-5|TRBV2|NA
TGTGCCAGCACTACACAGGGTAATAGCAATCAGCCCCAGCATTTT
CASTTQGNSNQPQHF
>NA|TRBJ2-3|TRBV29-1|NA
TGCAGCACCGGATCCAGCGGGAGCACAGATACGCAGTATTTT
CSTGSSGSTDTQYF
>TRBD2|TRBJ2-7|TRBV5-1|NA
TGCGCCAGCAGCTTACTAAGCGGGGGGGCCTACGAGCAGTACTTC
CASSLLSGGAYEQYF
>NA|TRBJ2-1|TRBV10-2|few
TGCGCCAGCATCTCCGGTTATAGCTCCTACAATGAGCAGTTCTTC
CASISGYSSYNEQFF
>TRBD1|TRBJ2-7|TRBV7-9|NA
TGTGCCAGCAGCTTTTCGACAGGGGCAGGGGAGCAGTACTTC
CASSFSTGAGEQYF
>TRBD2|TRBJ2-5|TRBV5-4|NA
TGTGCCAGCAGCACCGGCCAGCGGGGTGGGGAGACCCAGTACTTC
CASSTGQRGGETQYF
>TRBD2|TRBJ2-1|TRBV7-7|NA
TGTGCCAGCAGCTTAGCGGTGTCTAGCGGGGGCCCAAATGAGCAGTTCTTC
CASSLAVSSGGPNEQFF
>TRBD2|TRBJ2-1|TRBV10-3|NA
TGTGCCATCAGTGCCGCTAGCGGGAATAGCAATGAGCAGTTCTTC
CAISAASGNSNEQFF
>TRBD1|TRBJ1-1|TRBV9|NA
TGTGCCAGCAGCGTAGTGAAGGGGGCAATAGGTAACACTGAAGCTTTCTTT
CASSVVKGAIGNTEAFF
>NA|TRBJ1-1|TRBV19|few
TGTGCCAGTAGTATAGTCGGGGGGAACACTGAAGCTTTCTTT
CASSIVGGNTEAFF
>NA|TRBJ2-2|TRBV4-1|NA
TGCGCCAGCAGCCAAGAACGGGGTGACACCGGGGAGCTGTTTTTT
CASSQERGDTGELFF
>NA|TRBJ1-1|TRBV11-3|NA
TGTGCCAGCAGCTCTTGGACTGACACTGAAGCTTTCTTT
CASSSWTDTEAFF
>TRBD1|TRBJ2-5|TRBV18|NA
TGTGCCAGCTCACCAGGCGACAGGGCCCAGTACTTC
CASSPGDRAQYF
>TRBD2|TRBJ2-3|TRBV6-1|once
TGTGCCAGCAGTGCCCCTAGCGGGAGCAGCACAGATACGCAGTATTTT
CASSAPSGSSTDTQYF
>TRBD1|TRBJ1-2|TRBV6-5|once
TGTGCCAGCAGCCAGGGGGAGACTGGCTACACCTTC
CASSQGETGYTF
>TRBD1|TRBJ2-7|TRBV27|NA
TGTGCCAGCAGTGACCGACAGGGATCCTACGAGCAGTACTTC
CASSDRQGSYEQYF
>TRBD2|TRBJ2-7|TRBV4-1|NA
TGCGCCAGCAGCCAAACGGGACTATCACTCTACGAGCAGTACTTC
CASSQTGLSLYEQYF
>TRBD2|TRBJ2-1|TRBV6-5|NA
TGTGCCAGCAGTTTTACCGCTAGCGGGAGCTACAATGAGCAGTTCTTC
CASSFTASGSYNEQFF
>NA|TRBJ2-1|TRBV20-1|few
TGCAGTGCTAGGAGAAACAATGAGCAGTTCTTC
CSARRNNEQFF
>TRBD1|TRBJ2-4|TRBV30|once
TGTGCCTGGAGTACCGGGACAGGGGAGGTCAAAAACATTCAGTACTTC
CAWSTGTGEVKNIQYF
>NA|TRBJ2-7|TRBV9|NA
TGTGCCAGCAGCGTAGGAGGGAGCTACGAGCAGTACTTC
CASSVGGSYEQYF
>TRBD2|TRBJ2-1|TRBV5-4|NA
TGTGCCAGCAGCTTAGCGGGGGGAGCCTACAATGAGCAGTTCTTC
CASSLAGGAYNEQFF